This T cell receptor beta chain came from a study of CD8+ T cells in alopecia areata. Study-wide context: Using the percentage of affected scalp area, treated patients' severity was scored. Study-wide results and caveats: For baseline CD8+ expansion, any link to response stays uncertain with one nonresponder.

Treatment denoted: oral pan-JAK inhibitor, 5-10 mg twice daily. About this clone: Its antigen is not identified.

RNA was isolated and reverse transcribed to cDNA, the sequencing template. Assay: immunoSEQ multiplex PCR; the TCRdb copy retains only in-frame clones and omits some. The table includes fewer than 250,000 clones, 40% to 45% detected once. The CDR3 spans 13 residues. Germline V gene lookup returns CDR1 GTSNPN and CDR2 SVGIG (reference sequence). Trimming removed 7 bases at V and 0 bases at J, with 13 bases between. This receptor was taken from a human donor with alopecia areata. The starting material was CD4+ T cells sorted from blood, obtained at approximately week 39, from a patient treated with tofacitinib. The chain carries TRBV30 and TRBJ2-7; D not resolved. DNA of the CDR3: TGTGCCTCTCGTCTAAGAAGCTCCTACGAGCAGTACTTC. It translates to CASRLRSSYEQYF. Full variable domain (remainder filled in from reference TRBV30 and TRBJ2-7): SQTIHQWPATLVQPVGSPLSLECTVEGTSNPNLYWYRQAAGRGLQLLFYSVGIGQISSEVPQNLSASRPQDRQFILSSKKLLLSDSGFYLCASRLRSSYEQYFGPGTRLTVT.